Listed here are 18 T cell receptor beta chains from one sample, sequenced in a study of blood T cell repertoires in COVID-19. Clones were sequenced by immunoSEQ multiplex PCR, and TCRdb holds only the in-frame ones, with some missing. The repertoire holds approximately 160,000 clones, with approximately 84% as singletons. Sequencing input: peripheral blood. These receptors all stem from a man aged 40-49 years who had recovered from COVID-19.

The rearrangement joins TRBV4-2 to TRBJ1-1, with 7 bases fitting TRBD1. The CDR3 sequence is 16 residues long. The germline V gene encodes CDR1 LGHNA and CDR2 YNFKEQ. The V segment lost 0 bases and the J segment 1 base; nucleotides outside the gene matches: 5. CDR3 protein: CASSQDPGTANTEAFF. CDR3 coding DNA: TGTGCCAGCAGCCAAGATCCGGGGACAGCGAACACTGAAGCTTTCTTT.

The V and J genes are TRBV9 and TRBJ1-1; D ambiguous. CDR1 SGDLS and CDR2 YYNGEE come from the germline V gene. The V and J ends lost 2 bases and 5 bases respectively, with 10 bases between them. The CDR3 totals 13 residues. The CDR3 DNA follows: TGTGCCAGCAGCGTGAACGGCGGGACTGAAGCTTTCTTT. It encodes CASSVNGGTEAFF.

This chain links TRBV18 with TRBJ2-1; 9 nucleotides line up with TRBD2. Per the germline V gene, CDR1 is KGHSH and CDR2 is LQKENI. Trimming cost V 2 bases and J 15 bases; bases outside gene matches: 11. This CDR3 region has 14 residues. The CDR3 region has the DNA TGTGCCAGCTCACCAAGCGGGGGGAGCACTCGGGGGTTCTTC. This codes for CASSPSGGSTRGFF. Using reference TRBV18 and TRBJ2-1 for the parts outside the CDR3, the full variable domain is NAGVMQNPRHLVRRRGQEARLRCSPMKGHSHVYWYRQLPEEGLKFMVYLQKENIIDESGMPKERFSAEFPKEGPSILRIQQVVRGDSAAYFCASSPSGGSTRGFFGPGTRLTVL.

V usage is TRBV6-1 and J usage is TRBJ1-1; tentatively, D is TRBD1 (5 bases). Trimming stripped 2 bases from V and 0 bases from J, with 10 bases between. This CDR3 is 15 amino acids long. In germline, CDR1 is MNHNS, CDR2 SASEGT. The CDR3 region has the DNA TGTGCCAGCAGTGAATCTCAGGGTCTGAACACTGAAGCTTTCTTT. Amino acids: CASSESQGLNTEAFF.

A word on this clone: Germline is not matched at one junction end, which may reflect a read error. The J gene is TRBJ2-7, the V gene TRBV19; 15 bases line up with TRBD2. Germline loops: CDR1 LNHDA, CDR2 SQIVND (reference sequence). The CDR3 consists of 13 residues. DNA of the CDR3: TGTGCCAGTAGTACCGGGACTAGCGGGGGGAGGGTCTTC. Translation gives CASSTGTSGGRVF.

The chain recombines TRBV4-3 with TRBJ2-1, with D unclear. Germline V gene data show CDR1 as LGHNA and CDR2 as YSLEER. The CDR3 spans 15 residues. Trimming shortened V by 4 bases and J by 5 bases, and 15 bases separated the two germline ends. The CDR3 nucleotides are TGCGCCAGCAGCCTATTCGTGACTGTGGACAATGAGCAGTTCTTC. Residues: CASSLFVTVDNEQFF.

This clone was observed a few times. CDR3 sequence reads: CASSQSNMGLRTGELFF. The CDR3 DNA reads TGCGCCAGCAGCCAATCAAATATGGGACTACGCACCGGGGAGCTGTTTTTT. The chain has TRBV4-1 and TRBJ2-2; 7 bases are shared with TRBD2. CDR3 length: 17 residues. Trimming at V came to 2 bases and at J to 4 bases, leaving 10 bases not matched to a gene. CDR1 is MGHRA, CDR2 YSYEKL, per germline.

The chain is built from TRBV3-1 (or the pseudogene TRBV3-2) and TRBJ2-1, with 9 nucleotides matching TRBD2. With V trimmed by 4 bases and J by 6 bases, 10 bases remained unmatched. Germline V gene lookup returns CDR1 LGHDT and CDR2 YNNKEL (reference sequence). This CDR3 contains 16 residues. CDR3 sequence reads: CASSPRTGLAINEQFF. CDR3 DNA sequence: TGTGCCAGCAGCCCCAGGACAGGACTAGCGATCAATGAGCAGTTCTTC.

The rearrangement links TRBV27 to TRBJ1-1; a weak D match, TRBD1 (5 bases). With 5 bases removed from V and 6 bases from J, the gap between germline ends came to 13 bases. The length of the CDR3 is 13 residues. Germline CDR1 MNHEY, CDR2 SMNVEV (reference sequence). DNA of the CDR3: TGTGCCAGCAGTCTCCACACAGGCCCTGAAGCTTTCTTT. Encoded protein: CASSLHTGPEAFF.

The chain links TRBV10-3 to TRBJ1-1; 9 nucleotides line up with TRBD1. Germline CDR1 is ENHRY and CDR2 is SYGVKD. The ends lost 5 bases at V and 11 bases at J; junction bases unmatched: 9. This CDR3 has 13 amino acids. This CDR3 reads CAISHRGPAEAFF. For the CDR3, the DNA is TGTGCCATCAGTCACAGGGGGCCAGCGGAGGCTTTCTTT.

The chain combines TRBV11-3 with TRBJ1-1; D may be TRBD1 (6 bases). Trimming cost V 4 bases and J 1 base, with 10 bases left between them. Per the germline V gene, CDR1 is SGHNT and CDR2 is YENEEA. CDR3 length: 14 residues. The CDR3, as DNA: TGTGCCAGCAGCTCCGGGACACCGAACACTGAAGCTTTCTTT. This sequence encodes CASSSGTPNTEAFF. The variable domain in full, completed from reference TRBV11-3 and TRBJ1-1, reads EAGVVQSPRYKIIEKKQPVAFWCNPISGHNTLYWYLQNLGQGPELLIRYENEEAVDDSQLPKDRFSAERLKGVDSTLKIQPAELGDSAVYLCASSSGTPNTEAFFGQGTRLTVV.

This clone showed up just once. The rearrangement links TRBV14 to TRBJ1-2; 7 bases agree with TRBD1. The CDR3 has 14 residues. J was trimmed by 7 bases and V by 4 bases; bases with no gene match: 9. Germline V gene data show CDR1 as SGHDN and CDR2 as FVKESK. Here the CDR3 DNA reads TGTGCCAGCAGCCGTTCACGTCAGGGGGGTGGCTACACCTTC. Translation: CASSRSRQGGGYTF.

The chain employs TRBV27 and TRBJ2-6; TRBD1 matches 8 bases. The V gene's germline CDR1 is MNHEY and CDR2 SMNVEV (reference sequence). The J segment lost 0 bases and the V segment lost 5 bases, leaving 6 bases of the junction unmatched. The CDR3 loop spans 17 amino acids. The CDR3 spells CASSRDRGSSGANVLTF. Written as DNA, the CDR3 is TGTGCCAGCAGTCGCGACAGGGGAAGCTCTGGGGCCAACGTCCTGACTTTC. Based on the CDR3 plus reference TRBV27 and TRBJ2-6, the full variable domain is EAQVTQNPRYLITVTGKKLTVTCSQNMNHEYMSWYRQDPGLGLRQIYYSMNVEVTDKGDVPEGYKVSRKEKRNFPLILESPSPNQTSLYFCASSRDRGSSGANVLTFGAGSRLTVL.

CDR3 coding DNA: TGTGCCAGCAGCTTGGTCGCGTCAGGGCTGGAAGAGACCCAGTACTTC. Protein product: CASSLVASGLEETQYF. The chain employs TRBV5-5 and TRBJ2-5, with D perhaps matching TRBD1 (5 bases). The CDR3 length is 16 residues. Germline CDR1 SGHKS, CDR2 YYEKEE (reference sequence). Trimming shortened V by 0 bases and J by 3 bases, and 15 bases separated the two germline ends.

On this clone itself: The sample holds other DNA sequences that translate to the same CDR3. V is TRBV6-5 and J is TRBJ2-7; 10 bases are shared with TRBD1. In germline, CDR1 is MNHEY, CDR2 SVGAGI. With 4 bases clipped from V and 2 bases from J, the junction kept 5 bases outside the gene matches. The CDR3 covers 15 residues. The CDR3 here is CASSSAGTGAYEQYF. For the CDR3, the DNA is TGTGCCAGCAGTTCGGCCGGGACAGGGGCCTACGAGCAGTACTTC.

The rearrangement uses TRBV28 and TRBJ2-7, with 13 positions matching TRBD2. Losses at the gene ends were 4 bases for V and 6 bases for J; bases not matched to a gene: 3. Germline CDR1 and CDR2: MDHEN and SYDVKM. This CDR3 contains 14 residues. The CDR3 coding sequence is TGTGCCAGCAGTTCCGGACTAGCGGGAGTCGAGCAGTACTTC. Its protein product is CASSSGLAGVEQYF.

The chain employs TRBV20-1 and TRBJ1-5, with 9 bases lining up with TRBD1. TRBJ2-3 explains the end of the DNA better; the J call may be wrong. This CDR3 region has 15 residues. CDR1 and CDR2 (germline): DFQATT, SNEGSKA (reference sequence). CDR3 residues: CSASRGTGMTQPQYF. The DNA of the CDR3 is TGCAGTGCTAGTAGGGGGACAGGGATGACTCAGCCCCAGTATTTT.

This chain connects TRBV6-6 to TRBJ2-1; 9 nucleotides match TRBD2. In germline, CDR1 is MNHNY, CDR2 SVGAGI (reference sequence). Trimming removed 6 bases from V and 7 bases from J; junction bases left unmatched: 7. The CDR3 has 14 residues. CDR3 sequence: CASSGTSWRNEQFF. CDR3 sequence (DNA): TGTGCCAGCAGCGGGACTAGCTGGAGGAATGAGCAGTTCTTC.